These T cell receptor beta chains were read from a single sample in a study of blood T cell repertoires in COVID-19. Using immunoSEQ multiplex PCR, the repertoire was profiled, and TCRdb retains in-frame clones only, with some absent. The table lists approximately 240,000 clones, around nine tenths of them singletons, with 2% to 2.5% in the top ten. Sequencing was performed on peripheral blood. The receptors were sampled from a woman aged 40 to 49 who had recovered from COVID-19. Each CDR3 is given with its conserved first and last residue. Part of the rows lack a size; the others show once, few, many or a class for expanded clones.

j_call: TRBJ2-5; clone_size: .; v_call: TRBV5-1; cdr3_aa: CASRTGGEETQYF
j_call: TRBJ2-2; clone_size: .; v_call: TRBV18; cdr3_aa: CASSPLAPGQGSTGELFF
j_call: TRBJ1-4; clone_size: .; v_call: TRBV10-3; cdr3_aa: CAISEKSASGIEKLFF
j_call: TRBJ2-3; clone_size: few; v_call: TRBV19; cdr3_aa: CASSKGAGGYTDTQYF
j_call: TRBJ1-3; clone_size: few; v_call: TRBV5-6; cdr3_aa: CASSYDGTGVGNTIYF
j_call: TRBJ2-1; clone_size: .; v_call: TRBV25-1; cdr3_aa: CASSPGVYNEQFF
j_call: TRBJ2-7; clone_size: .; v_call: TRBV3-1/TRBV3-2; cdr3_aa: CASSQDRGREQYF
j_call: TRBJ1-6; clone_size: .; v_call: TRBV10-3; cdr3_aa: CAISEKQGWGSPLHF
j_call: TRBJ2-7; clone_size: .; v_call: TRBV2; cdr3_aa: CASSRVLLYEQYF
j_call: TRBJ1-2; clone_size: .; v_call: TRBV29-1; cdr3_aa: CSVERGLGYTF
j_call: TRBJ2-3; clone_size: .; v_call: TRBV11-2; cdr3_aa: CASSSWIRGGADTQYF
j_call: TRBJ2-1; clone_size: .; v_call: TRBV6-6; cdr3_aa: CASALTQGANNEQFF
j_call: TRBJ2-7; clone_size: .; v_call: TRBV7-2; cdr3_aa: CASSLQGTGGPVKQYF
j_call: TRBJ2-7; clone_size: .; v_call: TRBV28; cdr3_aa: CAGRTGGSYEQYF
j_call: TRBJ2-7; clone_size: .; v_call: TRBV11-2; cdr3_aa: CASSLDLVGQGAYEQYF
j_call: TRBJ2-5; clone_size: .; v_call: TRBV18; cdr3_aa: CASSRGQGETQYF
j_call: TRBJ1-2; clone_size: .; v_call: TRBV7-2; cdr3_aa: CASSLQGLGYTF